Below, 14 T cell receptor beta chains from the same sample are listed, as sequenced in a study of OX40 agonist ivuxolimab in advanced cancers. TCRdb's copy holds only in-frame clones and misses some; the assay was immunoSEQ multiplex PCR. Of some 84,000 clones in the sample, roughly 89% were seen once. The sample in question was CD4+ or CD8+ T cells sorted from blood, obtained in a trial of the OX40 agonist ivuxolimab. These receptors originate from an adult with an advanced solid tumor such as melanoma, head and neck, liver or kidney cancer.

J is TRBJ1-1 and V is TRBV7-2; tentative D call: TRBD1 (5 bases). Per the germline V gene, CDR1 is SGHTA and CDR2 is FQGNSA. V was trimmed by 1 base and J by 4 bases, leaving 13 bases between them. The CDR3 runs to 15 residues. CDR3 protein: CASSLGRGRGTEAFF. CDR3 coding DNA: TGTGCCAGCAGCTTAGGGCGGGGACGAGGCACTGAAGCTTTCTTT.

This chain links TRBV19 with TRBJ2-1; no clear D. Germline assignment: CDR1 LNHDA and CDR2 SQIVND (reference sequence). This CDR3 has 15 residues. V gave up 1 base and J gave up 6 bases, with 13 bases separating them. The CDR3 coding sequence is TGTGCCAGTAGTATAGGAGGAATAGAATCCAATGAGCAGTTCTTC. It specifies CASSIGGIESNEQFF.

This chain links TRBV7-9 with TRBJ2-7, with 10 positions matching TRBD2. CDR1 and CDR2 from the germline V gene are SEHNR and FQNEAQ (reference sequence). CDR3 length: 14 amino acids. In DNA, the CDR3 is TGTGCCAGCAGCTTTCTAGCGGGGGACTACGCGCAGTACGTC. It translates to CASSFLAGDYAQYV.

In its sample, this clone was seen once. V is TRBV5-1 and J is TRBJ1-1, with D perhaps TRBD1 (5 bases). Trimming took off 0 bases at V and 4 bases at J, with 16 bases between the two ends. CDR1 SGHRS and CDR2 YFSETQ come from the germline V gene. This CDR3 is 16 amino acids long. The CDR3 region is CASSLVARGTPTEAFF. The CDR3 bases are TGCGCCAGCAGCTTGGTAGCCCGGGGGACCCCCACTGAAGCTTTCTTT.

The chain links TRBV30 to TRBJ1-3; D is possibly TRBD1 (6 bases). The CDR3 covers 15 residues. Deletions cut 1 base from V and 3 bases from J, with 13 bases between. Per germline, CDR1 GTSNPN and CDR2 SVGIG (reference sequence). This CDR3 is CAWSELGGSGNTIYF. The CDR3 DNA is TGTGCCTGGAGTGAGTTAGGGGGAAGTGGAAACACCATATATTTT. The complete variable domain, with remaining parts taken from reference TRBV30 and TRBJ1-3, reads SQTIHQWPATLVQPVGSPLSLECTVEGTSNPNLYWYRQAAGRGLQLLFYSVGIGQISSEVPQNLSASRPQDRQFILSSKKLLLSDSGFYLCAWSELGGSGNTIYFGEGSWLTVV.

This clone was recorded a few times. The genes are TRBV7-3 and TRBJ2-2; no definite D call. The germline V gene has CDR1 SGHTA and CDR2 FQGTGA. Trimming left V 5 bases short and J 6 bases short, with 10 bases between. This CDR3 comprises 13 residues. In nucleotides, the CDR3 is TGTGCCAGCAGCCCCGTAATTGCCGGGGAGCTGTTTTTT. This encodes CASSPVIAGELFF.

The gene calls are TRBV5-1 and TRBJ2-1; D remains ambiguous. V was clipped by 3 bases and J by 5 bases, with 9 bases between them. The CDR3 is 13 residues long. CDR1 is SGHRS, CDR2 YFSETQ, per germline. The CDR3 sequence is CASSWDSDNEQFF. The CDR3 coding sequence is TGCGCCAGCAGCTGGGATTCGGACAATGAGCAGTTCTTC.

This rearrangement joins TRBV9 to TRBJ2-5; 11 bases match TRBD2. CDR3 length: 17 residues. Germline loops: CDR1 SGDLS, CDR2 YYNGEE. The J segment lost 3 bases and the V segment lost 0 bases, leaving 7 bases of the junction unmatched. The CDR3 bases are TGTGCCAGCAGCGTAGGTTCTAGCGGGGGGCAAAAAGAGACCCAGTACTTC. Translated, it gives CASSVGSSGGQKETQYF.

This rearrangement joins TRBV27 to TRBJ1-1; D call uncertain. The ends were cut back, 3 bases at V and 1 base at J, with 15 bases in the middle. The CDR3 has 16 residues. The germline V gene encodes CDR1 MNHEY and CDR2 SMNVEV (reference sequence). The CDR3 loop is CASSFVLGRQNTEAFF. DNA for the CDR3: TGTGCCAGCAGTTTTGTTCTTGGTAGACAGAACACTGAAGCTTTCTTT.

The chain employs TRBV7-2 and TRBJ2-3; 7 positions match TRBD1. CDR1 is SGHTA and CDR2 is FQGNSA in the germline V gene. V dropped 2 bases and J dropped 0; count of bases not matched to a gene: 2. The CDR3 is made up of 15 amino acids. The CDR3 coding sequence is TGTGCCAGCAGCTTATACAGGGGTAGCACAGATACGCAGTATTTT. Translation: CASSLYRGSTDTQYF.

The chain employs TRBV25-1 and TRBJ1-6; TRBD1 is a possible D gene (5 bases). In germline, CDR1 is MGHDK, CDR2 SYGVNS. This CDR3 has 16 residues. V was cut by 4 bases and J by 7 bases, with 17 bases left in between. Here the CDR3 DNA reads TGTGCCAGCAGTGCCCGAATCCGGGACGGGAATTCACCCCTCCACTTT. Protein: CASSARIRDGNSPLHF.

The CDR3 DNA reads TGTGCCAGCAGCGGACAGGCAGTTCGGTACGAGCAGTACTTC. Protein sequence: CASSGQAVRYEQYF. The chain links TRBV6-6 to TRBJ2-7, with 7 bases aligning to TRBD1. V dropped 6 bases and J dropped 4; count of bases not matched to a gene: 9. The germline V gene has CDR1 MNHNY and CDR2 SVGAGI (reference sequence). The CDR3 covers 14 residues.

V gene TRBV10-3 combines with J gene TRBJ1-2; tentatively, D is TRBD1 (5 bases). Trimming shortened V by 9 bases and J by 5 bases, and 13 bases separated the two germline ends. CDR3 length: 12 residues. CDR1 ENHRY and CDR2 SYGVKD come from the germline V gene. This CDR3 reads CAIGSGGYGYTF. The CDR3 coding sequence is TGTGCCATAGGGTCGGGGGGATATGGCTACACCTTC.

The chain has TRBV5-1 and TRBJ2-3; 13 bases agree with TRBD2. The germline V gene encodes CDR1 SGHRS and CDR2 YFSETQ. CDR3 length equals 16 residues. The junction had 8 bases not matched to a gene; V was cut back by 4 bases and J by 6 bases. CDR3 bases: TGCGCCAGCAGCCAAGGACTAGCGGGAGTTACGGATACGCAGTATTTT. As protein: CASSQGLAGVTDTQYF.